The 21 T cell receptor beta chains listed next were all sequenced from one sample in a study of PD-1 blockade in classical Hodgkin lymphoma. Sequencing used immunoSEQ multiplex PCR; TCRdb keeps in-frame clones, though not all of them. Of more than 90,000 clones in the sample, 80% to 90% are singletons; the top ten hold around 17%. All trial patients relapsed after autologous stem cell transplantation. Sequencing was performed on peripheral blood mononuclear cells (PBMCs), taken before the second cycle of nivolumab. The receptors derive from a human donor with classical Hodgkin lymphoma.

The rearrangement links TRBV10-3 to TRBJ2-7; 8 bases are shared with TRBD2. Germline V CDR1 and CDR2: ENHRY, SYGVKD. J was trimmed by 4 bases and V by 5 bases; bases with no gene match: 10. This CDR3 comprises 15 residues. CDR3 sequence: CAISPTGSGSYEQYF. As DNA, the CDR3 is TGTGCCATCAGTCCCACCGGCAGCGGGAGTTACGAGCAGTACTTC.

V gene TRBV18 combines with J gene TRBJ1-2; 10 nucleotides agree with TRBD1. The CDR3 covers 18 residues. Germline CDR1 KGHSH, CDR2 LQKENI. Trimming at V came to 2 bases and at J to 3 bases, leaving 12 bases not matched to a gene. The CDR3 reads CASSPKSLGTGAHYGYTF. In DNA, the CDR3 is TGTGCCAGCTCACCAAAAAGCCTCGGGACAGGGGCTCACTATGGCTACACCTTC.

The V call is TRBV18, the J call TRBJ1-2; TRBD1 matches at 10 bases. Losses at the gene ends were 3 bases for V and 2 bases for J; bases not matched to a gene: 12. Looked up from germline, CDR1 is KGHSH and CDR2 is LQKENI. The CDR3 length is 18 residues. This CDR3 is CASSPISTGGARNYGYTF. The CDR3 nucleotides are TGTGCCAGCTCACCGATTTCGACAGGGGGCGCGAGGAACTATGGCTACACCTTC.

J is TRBJ2-5 and V is TRBV11-2; D is ambiguous. Deletions cut 4 bases from V and 4 bases from J, with 7 bases between. Germline-derived CDR1 and CDR2 are SGHAT and FQNNGV. CDR3 length equals 12 residues. The chain's CDR3 is CASSSPLETQYF. For the CDR3, the DNA is TGTGCCAGCAGCTCCCCATTAGAGACCCAGTACTTC.

The V and J genes are TRBV6-1 and TRBJ1-3; D is unclear. CDR1 is MNHNS and CDR2 is SASEGT in the germline V gene. V dropped 6 bases and J dropped 2 bases, with 11 bases sitting between them. The CDR3 sequence is 14 residues long. CDR3 amino acids: CASRSRAPGNTIYF. As DNA, the CDR3 is TGTGCCAGCAGGTCGAGGGCGCCTGGAAACACCATATATTTT.

The chain couples TRBV5-1 to TRBJ1-6, with D possibly being TRBD1 (5 bases). V lost 5 bases, J lost 10 bases, and 13 bases lay in between. CDR3 length: 13 amino acids. Germline V lookup: CDR1 SGHRS, CDR2 YFSETQ. Here the CDR3 reads CASRNSGNSPLHF. Here the CDR3 DNA reads TGCGCCAGCAGGAATTCAGGGAACTCACCCCTCCACTTT.

The chain uses TRBV7-2 and TRBJ1-2; D is ambiguous. V lost 5 bases to trimming and J lost 0 bases, with 7 bases between them. The length of the CDR3 is 13 residues. Looked up from germline, CDR1 is SGHTA and CDR2 is FQGNSA. CDR3 nucleotides: TGTGCCAGCAGCCTTACAGCTAACTATGGCTACACCTTC. It encodes CASSLTANYGYTF. The full variable domain, completed using reference TRBV7-2 and TRBJ1-2, is GAGVSQSPSNKVTEKGKDVELRCDPISGHTALYWYRQSLGQGLEFLIYFQGNSAPDKSGLPSDRFSAERTGGSVSTLTIQRTQQEDSAVYLCASSLTANYGYTFGSGTRLTVV.

The chain uses TRBV28 and TRBJ2-5, with TRBD1 matching 8 bases. The V segment lost 2 bases and the J segment 3 bases; nucleotides outside the gene matches: 8. Germline lookup yields CDR1 MDHEN and CDR2 SYDVKM. The CDR3 is made up of 16 amino acids. CDR3 region: CASSLNPAGGEETQYF. The CDR3, as DNA: TGTGCCAGCAGTTTAAACCCGGCAGGGGGCGAAGAGACCCAGTACTTC.

This clone has only a few counts. J is TRBJ2-7 and V is TRBV5-1; 11 nucleotides align to TRBD2. Germline CDR1 is SGHRS and CDR2 is YFSETQ. V dropped 0 bases and J dropped 4; count of bases not matched to a gene: 3. The CDR3 has 15 residues. CDR3 in DNA: TGCGCCAGCAGCTTGGGACTAGCGGGAAATTACGAGCAGTACTTC. Amino acids: CASSLGLAGNYEQYF. Using reference TRBV5-1 and TRBJ2-7 for the parts outside the CDR3, the full variable domain is KAGVTQTPRYLIKTRGQQVTLSCSPISGHRSVSWYQQTPGQGLQFLFEYFSETQRNKGNFPGRFSGRQFSNSRSEMNVSTLELGDSALYLCASSLGLAGNYEQYFGPGTRLTVT.

This clone was seen only once. The chain uses TRBV7-9 and TRBJ1-2; no clear D. Germline values: CDR1 SEHNR, CDR2 FQNEAQ (reference sequence). The germline V and J ends were trimmed by 2 bases and 4 bases, with 8 bases remaining between them. The CDR3 consists of 13 residues. CDR3 region: CASSLQEPYGYTF. DNA of the CDR3: TGTGCCAGCAGCTTACAGGAACCCTATGGCTACACCTTC.

This clone was picked up a small number of times. The CDR3 region has the DNA TGTGCCAGCACCGCCCGGCAGACCCTACGGAACCCGAAGGCGAACACTGAAGCTTTCTTT. Encoded protein: CASTARQTLRNPKANTEAFF. The V and J genes are TRBV28 and TRBJ1-1; D remains unclear. Germline assignment: CDR1 MDHEN and CDR2 SYDVKM. V was trimmed by 7 bases and J by 1 base, leaving 31 bases between them. The CDR3 length is 20 residues.

This clone has more than one count but fewer than ten. V usage is TRBV4-2 and J usage is TRBJ2-7; 8 positions agree with TRBD2. Germline V lookup: CDR1 LGHNA, CDR2 YNFKEQ. The CDR3 has 18 amino acids. J was trimmed by 0 bases and V by 1 base; bases with no gene match: 11. In DNA, the CDR3 is TGTGCCAGCAGCCAAGCGCCCTCAAGGAGCGGGAGCTCCTACGAGCAGTACTTC. Translating it yields CASSQAPSRSGSSYEQYF.

This chain links TRBV30 with TRBJ2-2, with 8 bases aligning to TRBD1. This CDR3 is built from 15 residues. Trimming removed 7 bases from V and 6 bases from J; junction bases left unmatched: 13. Per the germline V gene, CDR1 is GTSNPN and CDR2 is SVGIG (reference sequence). CDR3 loop: CASGATGVLSGELFF. The CDR3 nucleotides read TGTGCCTCGGGGGCGACAGGGGTACTATCCGGGGAGCTGTTTTTT.

This clone was counted between two and nine times. The J gene is TRBJ1-3, the V gene TRBV6-1; D may be TRBD1 (5 bases). Trimming removed 1 base at V and 1 base at J, with 11 bases between. The CDR3 consists of 16 residues. CDR1 is MNHNS, CDR2 SASEGT, per germline. As DNA, the CDR3 is TGTGCCAGCAGTGAAGGGTGGGGCTTGTCTGGAAACACCATATATTTT. It specifies CASSEGWGLSGNTIYF.

The chain recombines TRBV7-2 with TRBJ1-2, with 9 bases matching TRBD1. Germline V gene lookup returns CDR1 SGHTA and CDR2 FQGNSA. This CDR3 contains 16 residues. Trimming removed 5 bases from V and 1 base from J; junction bases left unmatched: 8. The CDR3 nucleotides are TGTGCCAGCAGCCCCCAGGGACAGGGTAGTAACTATGGCTACACCTTC. This encodes CASSPQGQGSNYGYTF.

This chain connects TRBV29-1 to TRBJ2-5, with 9 bases matching TRBD1. Per the germline V gene, CDR1 is SQVTM and CDR2 is ANQGSEA. The CDR3 is 13 residues long. V shed 7 bases, J shed 5 bases, and the junction held 8 bases outside the gene matches. CDR3 in amino acids: CSARTGVGETQYF. CDR3 in DNA: TGCAGCGCCCGGACAGGGGTAGGGGAGACCCAGTACTTC.

The gene calls are TRBV5-1 and TRBJ1-1; possibly TRBD1 for D (6 bases). This CDR3 region has 14 residues. The germline V and J ends were trimmed by 4 bases and 1 base, with 11 bases remaining between them. Germline-derived CDR1 and CDR2 are SGHRS and YFSETQ. CDR3 sequence reads: CASSKDSQNTEAFF. Written as DNA, the CDR3 is TGCGCCAGCAGCAAGGACAGCCAGAACACTGAAGCTTTCTTT.

This chain links TRBV7-3 with TRBJ1-1, with 7 bases matching TRBD1. The V and J ends lost 5 bases and 3 bases, in that order; junction bases with no gene match: 3. This CDR3 is 13 amino acids long. Germline V gene lookup returns CDR1 SGHTA and CDR2 FQGTGA. The CDR3 coding sequence is TGTGCCAGCAGCGCCGACAGGGACACTGAAGCTTTCTTT. It yields the protein CASSADRDTEAFF.

This clone occurred a few times. This chain joins TRBV7-2 and TRBJ2-7; D is possibly TRBD2 (5 bases). Trimming took 1 base from V and 7 from J, leaving 17 bases between them. The CDR3 sequence is 15 residues long. Per germline, CDR1 SGHTA and CDR2 FQGNSA. CDR3 sequence: CASSLGRTGLYEQYF. The CDR3 nucleotides read TGTGCCAGCAGCTTAGGCAGGACTGGGCTTTATGAGCAGTACTTC. The entire variable domain, with the rest obtained from reference TRBV7-2 and TRBJ2-7, is as follows: GAGVSQSPSNKVTEKGKDVELRCDPISGHTALYWYRQSLGQGLEFLIYFQGNSAPDKSGLPSDRFSAERTGGSVSTLTIQRTQQEDSAVYLCASSLGRTGLYEQYFGPGTRLTVT.

The rearrangement joins TRBV7-6 to TRBJ2-1; D uncertain. Trimming took 0 bases from V and 0 from J, leaving 15 bases between them. The CDR3 has 18 residues. Germline values: CDR1 SGHVS, CDR2 FNYEAQ. This chain's CDR3 is CASSLAAPLGPSYNEQFF. The CDR3 DNA sequence: TGTGCCAGCAGCTTAGCTGCCCCTCTAGGCCCCTCCTACAATGAGCAGTTCTTC.

In this sample, this clone turned up once. The chain carries TRBV7-9 and TRBJ2-3, with unresolved D. Germline CDR1 and CDR2: SEHNR and FQNEAQ (reference sequence). The CDR3 length is 14 residues. With 5 bases removed from V and 5 bases from J, the gap between germline ends came to 14 bases. This CDR3 reads CASSVSGPQDTQYF. CDR3 nucleotides: TGTGCCAGCAGCGTCTCCGGGCCTCAAGATACGCAGTATTTT. Based on the CDR3 plus reference TRBV7-9 and TRBJ2-3, the full variable domain is DTGVSQNPRHKITKRGQNVTFRCDPISEHNRLYWYRQTLGQGPEFLTYFQNEAQLEKSRLLSDRFSAERPKGSFSTLEIQRTEQGDSAMYLCASSVSGPQDTQYFGPGTRLTVL.